The 30 T cell receptor beta chains below all came from one sample that was sequenced in a study of T cells after yellow fever vaccination. TCRdb re-called the 5' RACE reads through MiXCR, storing one row per CDR3 protein. The table includes about 320,000 distinct CDR3 sequences, roughly 10% detected once. This specimen consisted of CD4+ T cells sorted from PBMCs, obtained 45 days after the yellow fever booster vaccination. These receptors came from a man between 18 and 29 years old who received the YFV17D yellow fever vaccine.

The chain joins TRBV4-3 to TRBJ2-3; 7 nucleotides match TRBD2. V shed 0 bases and J 2 bases; nucleotides not matched to a gene: 11. In germline, CDR1 is LGHNA, CDR2 YSLEER. This CDR3 has 18 residues. The CDR3 coding sequence is TGCGCCAGCAGCCAAGATAATCTAGGACTAGGGATCACAGATACGCAGTATTTT. This gives the protein CASSQDNLGLGITDTQYF.

In its sample, this clonotype was seen many times. The rearrangement uses TRBV6-2 or TRBV6-3 and TRBJ1-6; 8 bases map to TRBD1. J lost 6 bases, V lost 4 bases, and 5 bases had no gene match. Looked up from germline, CDR1 is MNHEY and CDR2 is SVGEGT. The CDR3 extends over 15 amino acids. CDR3 in DNA: TGTGCCAGCAGTTCCAGGGGGCGCGGTAATTCACCCCTCCACTTT. Translation gives CASSSRGRGNSPLHF.

This clonotype has more than one count but fewer than ten. The chain employs TRBV5-1 and TRBJ2-2; D unresolved. The CDR3 length is 13 residues. Trimming stripped 4 bases from V and 6 bases from J, with 10 bases between. Germline V lookup: CDR1 SGHRS, CDR2 YFSETQ. Here the CDR3 DNA reads TGCGCCAGCAGCGTCACAGAACCCGGGGAGCTGTTTTTT. Its protein product is CASSVTEPGELFF.

This clonotype has only a few counts. This chain uses TRBV5-1 with TRBJ2-1, with 8 nucleotides matching TRBD2. V dropped 2 bases and J dropped 9; count of bases not matched to a gene: 7. The CDR3 is 14 residues long. CDR1 and CDR2 from the germline V gene are SGHRS and YFSETQ. The DNA for the CDR3 is TGCGCCAGCAGCTTCCTACCCCGGGAGGGTGAGCAGTTCTTC. It encodes CASSFLPREGEQFF.

This rearrangement joins TRBV4-1 to TRBJ2-2; D might be TRBD1 (5 bases). Trimming removed 0 bases from V and 1 base from J, with 9 bases in between. The CDR3 totals 16 residues. Germline CDR1 is MGHRA and CDR2 is YSYEKL. The CDR3 sequence is CASSQEWGQNTGELFF. The CDR3 DNA sequence: TGCGCCAGCAGCCAAGAATGGGGCCAGAACACCGGGGAGCTGTTTTTT.

This clonotype was detected a few times. V is TRBV20-1 and J is TRBJ2-7; TRBD2 agrees at 9 bases. J lost 7 bases, V lost 6 bases, and 7 bases had no gene match. The germline gives CDR1 DFQATT, CDR2 SNEGSKA (reference sequence). This CDR3 is built from 12 residues. The CDR3 nucleotides are TGCAGTGCGCAGCGGGGGGCAGGGGAGCAGTACTTC. Protein sequence: CSAQRGAGEQYF.

This clonotype was recorded many times. V usage is TRBV12-3 or TRBV12-4 and J usage is TRBJ1-5; a weak D match, TRBD1 (6 bases). The CDR3 sequence is 15 residues long. Trimming left V 3 bases short and J 3 bases short, with 12 bases between. CDR3 bases: TGTGCCAGCAGTTTTGGGCAGGGGAACAATCAGCCCCAGCATTTT. It encodes CASSFGQGNNQPQHF.

The chain carries TRBV4-3 and TRBJ1-2; TRBD1 agrees at 8 bases. From germline, CDR1 is LGHNA and CDR2 YSLEER. This CDR3 spans 14 amino acids. With 2 bases clipped from V and 8 bases from J, the junction kept 7 bases outside the gene matches. Here the CDR3 reads CASSQRTGGVGYTF. The CDR3 DNA sequence: TGCGCCAGCAGCCAAAGAACAGGGGGGGTAGGCTACACCTTC.

CDR3 amino acids: CASSVRPSGVPGDTQYF. CDR3 nucleotide sequence: TGTGCCAGCAGCGTAAGACCTAGCGGGGTTCCTGGAGATACGCAGTATTTT. V and J are TRBV9 and TRBJ2-3, with TRBD2 matching 9 bases. V gave up 1 base and J gave up 5 bases; unmatched junction bases: 11. CDR1 and CDR2 (germline): SGDLS, YYNGEE. The CDR3 is 17 residues long.

A few counts support this clonotype. The rearrangement links TRBV12-3 or TRBV12-4 to TRBJ1-5, with TRBD1 as a possible D gene (5 bases). The CDR3 loop spans 15 amino acids. The V gene lost 3 bases and the J gene lost 1 base, with 10 bases spanning the gap. CDR3 in DNA: TGTGCCAGCAGTTTTCAGGGTACGAGCAATCAGCCCCAGCATTTT. Its translation is CASSFQGTSNQPQHF.

The chain carries TRBV7-9 and TRBJ1-1; no reliable D call. V lost 5 bases to trimming and J lost 7 bases, with 8 bases between them. The CDR3 extends over 11 amino acids. Per the germline V gene, CDR1 is SEHNR and CDR2 is FQNEAQ (reference sequence). The CDR3 nucleotides are TGTGCCAGCAGCACCTACAATGAAGCTTTCTTT. Its translation is CASSTYNEAFF.

The chain carries TRBV3-1 and TRBJ1-4, with D perhaps matching TRBD1 (5 bases). The germline V and J ends were trimmed by 4 bases and 3 bases, with 24 bases remaining between them. The germline V gene encodes CDR1 LGHDT and CDR2 YNNKEL (reference sequence). The CDR3 runs to 19 residues. Here the CDR3 DNA reads TGTGCCAGCAGCCCGAGACCTCCGACGGGGGTAAAAGCTAATGAAAAACTGTTTTTT. Its protein product is CASSPRPPTGVKANEKLFF.

This chain joins TRBV6-2 or TRBV6-3 and TRBJ2-7, with 10 positions matching TRBD1. This CDR3 is 15 amino acids long. Germline V CDR1 and CDR2: MNHEY, SVGEGT. V was pared by 6 bases and J by 4 bases, with 9 bases of the junction left unmatched. For the CDR3, the DNA is TGTGCCAGCAGCCATCACGGGACAGGGGATTACGAGCAGTACTTC. Its translation is CASSHHGTGDYEQYF.

The rearrangement joins TRBV18 to TRBJ2-1; a possible D gene is TRBD1 (5 bases). The CDR3 has 16 residues. Per germline, CDR1 KGHSH and CDR2 LQKENI. V was pared by 6 bases and J by 1 base, with 16 bases between. CDR3 region: CASSLRQTFSYNEQFF. The CDR3 coding sequence is TGTGCCAGCTCTCTCCGACAGACCTTTTCCTACAATGAGCAGTTCTTC.

This clonotype was seen a handful of times. The chain links TRBV4-3 to TRBJ2-4; D might be TRBD2 (5 bases). The CDR3 spans 22 residues. CDR1 is LGHNA, CDR2 YSLEER, per germline. The V and J ends lost 1 base and 2 bases respectively, with 30 bases between them. CDR3 nucleotide sequence: TGCGCCAGCAGCCAAGCGTTCGACACTGGTGGCCGGCTTAGCGTTTCCAAAAACATTCAGTACTTC. As protein: CASSQAFDTGGRLSVSKNIQYF.

This clonotype was seen only a few times. The chain joins TRBV14 to TRBJ2-1; TRBD2 matches at 10 bases. V was pared by 3 bases and J by 4 bases, with 0 bases of the junction left unmatched. The germline gives CDR1 SGHDN, CDR2 FVKESK. This CDR3 contains 14 residues. CDR3 residues: CASSQTSGYNEQFF. The CDR3 DNA reads TGTGCCAGCAGCCAGACTAGCGGGTACAATGAGCAGTTCTTC.

This clonotype was counted between two and nine times. V usage is TRBV5-5 and J usage is TRBJ1-4, with D uncertain. CDR3 length: 13 residues. CDR1 and CDR2 from the germline V gene are SGHKS and YYEKEE (reference sequence). The germline V and J ends were trimmed by 1 base and 7 bases, with 8 bases remaining between them. The chain's CDR3 is CASSLPSGEKLFF. The DNA for the CDR3 is TGTGCCAGCAGCTTGCCTTCGGGTGAAAAACTGTTTTTT.

The chain uses TRBV27 and TRBJ2-2; D uncertain. Germline CDR1 reads MNHEY; CDR2 reads SMNVEV (reference sequence). CDR3 length: 14 residues. Trimming removed 6 bases from V and 5 bases from J, with 13 bases in between. CDR3 DNA sequence: TGTGCCAGCAGCACTCCGGTCGGAACCGGGGAGCTGTTTTTT. Its translation: CASSTPVGTGELFF.

This clonotype appeared a single time. The chain is built from TRBV19 and TRBJ2-3, with D perhaps matching TRBD1 (5 bases). Germline CDR1 LNHDA, CDR2 SQIVND (reference sequence). The V end lost 5 bases, the J end lost 2 bases, and 17 bases lay between the germline ends. The CDR3 has 16 residues. The CDR3 region is CASSSNLGLITDTQYF. The CDR3 coding sequence is TGTGCCAGTAGTTCGAACCTGGGGCTGATCACAGATACGCAGTATTTT.

The V call is TRBV24-1, the J call TRBJ2-1; 12 bases map to TRBD2. The V segment lost 6 bases and the J segment 6 bases; nucleotides outside the gene matches: 5. The germline V gene encodes CDR1 KGHDR and CDR2 SFDVKD. There are 15 residues in the CDR3. The CDR3 coding sequence is TGTGCCACCAGTACTCCTAGCGGGGGGGCCAATGAGCAGTTCTTC. It is translated as CATSTPSGGANEQFF.

This clonotype was counted at least ten times. CDR3: CASSPDRSNYGYTF. The DNA for the CDR3 is TGCGCCAGCAGCCCGGACAGATCTAACTATGGCTACACCTTC. V is TRBV5-1 and J is TRBJ1-2; TRBD1 is a possible D gene (6 bases). CDR1 is SGHRS and CDR2 is YFSETQ in the germline V gene. CDR3 size: 14 residues. Trimming removed 4 bases from V and 0 bases from J, with 10 bases in between.

This clonotype was counted a few times. The DNA of the CDR3 is TGTGCCAGCAGTTACTCGACTCGGGGGACCACTGAAGCTTTCTTT. Translated, it gives CASSYSTRGTTEAFF. V usage is TRBV6-5 and J usage is TRBJ1-1; possible D gene TRBD1, 5 bases. Trimming left V 0 bases short and J 4 bases short, with 12 bases between. Germline CDR1 is MNHEY and CDR2 is SVGAGI. This CDR3 comprises 15 residues.

The chain employs TRBV7-2 and TRBJ2-2, with TRBD2 as a possible D gene (6 bases). Germline loops: CDR1 SGHTA, CDR2 FQGNSA. Trimming stripped 5 bases from V and 3 bases from J, with 13 bases between. The CDR3 loop spans 15 amino acids. The CDR3 region has the DNA TGTGCCAGCAGCCCTCGACTAGGGCACACCGGGGAGCTGTTTTTT. Translated, it gives CASSPRLGHTGELFF.

The chain carries TRBV7-6 and TRBJ2-5; 8 bases agree with TRBD2. Trimming at V came to 3 bases and at J to 3 bases, leaving 12 bases not matched to a gene. Germline values: CDR1 SGHVS, CDR2 FNYEAQ. The CDR3 totals 17 residues. DNA of the CDR3: TGTGCCAGCAGCTTGGCTTCCGGTATAGCGGGGAAAGAGACCCAGTACTTC. Protein: CASSLASGIAGKETQYF.

This chain links TRBV20-1 with TRBJ1-1; D may be TRBD1 (6 bases). CDR3 length: 13 residues. Germline V CDR1 and CDR2: DFQATT, SNEGSKA (reference sequence). Trimming pared 7 bases from V and 5 bases from J, leaving 17 bases between. The CDR3 is CSGGSQGHTEAFF. As DNA, the CDR3 is TGCAGTGGGGGATCACAGGGTCATACTGAAGCTTTCTTT.

A few counts support this clonotype. Here the CDR3 DNA reads TGTGCCAGCAGTTTGTGGCGGGGATACAATGAGCAGTTCTTC. As protein: CASSLWRGYNEQFF. The chain uses TRBV12-3 or TRBV12-4 and TRBJ2-1; a possible D gene is TRBD2 (6 bases). The CDR3 contains 14 residues. With 3 bases removed from V and 4 bases from J, the gap between germline ends came to 10 bases.

The chain joins TRBV19 to TRBJ2-3, with D uncertain. V shed 10 bases and J shed 3 bases, with 14 bases lying between them. CDR3 length equals 13 residues. CDR1 is LNHDA, CDR2 SQIVND, per germline (reference sequence). This CDR3 reads CATGEQRTDTQYF. The CDR3 bases are TGTGCCACTGGGGAACAGAGAACAGATACGCAGTATTTT.

Only a few counts were recorded for this clonotype. The chain joins TRBV2 to TRBJ2-7; no reliable D call. The CDR3 consists of 14 residues. Germline loops: CDR1 SNHLY, CDR2 FYNNEI. V lost 8 bases, J lost 7 bases, and 21 bases lay in between. The chain's CDR3 is CASLGPGRQGEQYF. Written as DNA, the CDR3 is TGTGCCAGCCTAGGCCCCGGACGCCAAGGAGAGCAGTACTTC.

The chain uses TRBV20-1 and TRBJ2-5, with D hard to call. The CDR3 is 16 amino acids. Trimming cost V 0 bases and J 1 base, with 15 bases left between them. Germline CDR1 and CDR2: DFQATT and SNEGSKA (reference sequence). CDR3 nucleotides: TGCAGTGCTAGAGATTGGGCAGGTCTAACCCAAGAGACCCAGTACTTC. Protein sequence: CSARDWAGLTQETQYF.

This clonotype was seen a few times. The rearrangement links TRBV5-8 to TRBJ2-7, with TRBD1 as a possible D gene (5 bases). The CDR3 runs 11 residues. Trimming removed 5 bases at V and 6 bases at J, with 9 bases between. Germline loops: CDR1 SGHTS, CDR2 YDEGEE. CDR3 protein: CASRNQGEQYF. CDR3 sequence (DNA): TGTGCCAGCAGGAACCAGGGCGAGCAGTACTTC.